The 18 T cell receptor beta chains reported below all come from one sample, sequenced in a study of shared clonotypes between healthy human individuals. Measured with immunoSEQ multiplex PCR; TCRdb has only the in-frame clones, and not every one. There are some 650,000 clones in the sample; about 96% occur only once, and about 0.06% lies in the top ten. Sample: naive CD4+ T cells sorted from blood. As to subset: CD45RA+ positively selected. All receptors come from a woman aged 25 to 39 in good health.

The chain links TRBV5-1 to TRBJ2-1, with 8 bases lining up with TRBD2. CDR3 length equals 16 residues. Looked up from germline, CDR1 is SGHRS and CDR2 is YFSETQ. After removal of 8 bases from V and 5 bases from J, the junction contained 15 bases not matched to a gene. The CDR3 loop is CASRLKAGGGDNEQFF. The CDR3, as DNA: TGCGCCAGTAGACTGAAGGCGGGAGGAGGGGACAATGAGCAGTTCTTC.

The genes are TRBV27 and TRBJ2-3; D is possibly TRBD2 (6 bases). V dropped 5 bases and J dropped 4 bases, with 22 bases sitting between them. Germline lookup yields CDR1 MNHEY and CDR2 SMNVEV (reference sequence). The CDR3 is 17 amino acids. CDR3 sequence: CASSTVQYYPGADTQYF. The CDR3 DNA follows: TGTGCCAGCAGTACAGTCCAATACTACCCGGGAGCAGATACGCAGTATTTT.

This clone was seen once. The CDR3, as DNA: TGTGCCAGCACGGGACAGGGAGAAGAGACCCAGTACTTC. Protein: CASTGQGEETQYF. The V gene is TRBV19, the J gene TRBJ2-5; 9 bases line up with TRBD1. V lost 9 bases to trimming and J lost 3 bases; unmatched junction nucleotides: 5. Germline V gives CDR1 LNHDA, CDR2 SQIVND (reference sequence). The CDR3 is made up of 13 amino acids.

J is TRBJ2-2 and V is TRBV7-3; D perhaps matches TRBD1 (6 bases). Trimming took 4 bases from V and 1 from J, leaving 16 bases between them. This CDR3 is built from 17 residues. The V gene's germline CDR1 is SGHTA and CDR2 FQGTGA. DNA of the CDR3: TGTGCCAGCAGCTACAATCCTTTAGGGGGGAACACCGGGGAGCTGTTTTTT. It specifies CASSYNPLGGNTGELFF.

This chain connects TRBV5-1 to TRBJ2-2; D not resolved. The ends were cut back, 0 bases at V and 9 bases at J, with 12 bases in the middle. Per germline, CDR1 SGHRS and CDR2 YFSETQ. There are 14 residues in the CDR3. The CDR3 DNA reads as TGCGCCAGCAGCTTGGAAAAGGACGGACGGGAGCTGTTTTTT. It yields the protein CASSLEKDGRELFF.

This chain's CDR3 is CASENRVNTEAFF. CDR3 in DNA: TGTGCCAGCGAGAATCGGGTGAACACTGAAGCTTTCTTT. The J gene is TRBJ1-1, the V gene TRBV13; no reliable D call. Germline assignment: CDR1 PRHDT and CDR2 FYEKMQ (reference sequence). The CDR3 covers 13 residues. Trimming pared 8 bases from V and 0 bases from J, leaving 10 bases between.

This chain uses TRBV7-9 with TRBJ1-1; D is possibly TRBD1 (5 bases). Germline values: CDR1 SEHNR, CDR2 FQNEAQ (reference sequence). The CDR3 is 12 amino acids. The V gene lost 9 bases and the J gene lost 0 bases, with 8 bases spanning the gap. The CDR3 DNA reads TGTGCCAGTGGGACCCTGAACACTGAAGCTTTCTTT. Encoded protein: CASGTLNTEAFF.

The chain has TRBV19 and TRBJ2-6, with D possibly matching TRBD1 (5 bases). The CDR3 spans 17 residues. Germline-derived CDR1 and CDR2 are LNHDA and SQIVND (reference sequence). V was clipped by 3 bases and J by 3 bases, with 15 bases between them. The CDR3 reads CASSINAGPYGANVLTF. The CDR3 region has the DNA TGTGCCAGTAGTATTAATGCAGGGCCTTATGGGGCCAACGTCCTGACTTTC.

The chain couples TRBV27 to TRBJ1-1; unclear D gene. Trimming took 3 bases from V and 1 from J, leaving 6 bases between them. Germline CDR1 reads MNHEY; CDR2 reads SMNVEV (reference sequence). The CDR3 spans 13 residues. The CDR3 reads CASSFSGNTEAFF. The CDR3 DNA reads TGTGCCAGCAGTTTTTCGGGGAACACTGAAGCTTTCTTT.

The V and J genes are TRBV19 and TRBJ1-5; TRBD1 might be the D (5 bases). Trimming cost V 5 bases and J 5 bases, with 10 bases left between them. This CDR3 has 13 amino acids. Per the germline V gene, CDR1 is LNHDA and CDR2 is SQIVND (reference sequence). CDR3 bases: TGTGCCAGTAGTCTCGTGGGGGATCAGCCCCAGCATTTT. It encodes CASSLVGDQPQHF. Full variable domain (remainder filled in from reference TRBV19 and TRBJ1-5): DGGITQSPKYLFRKEGQNVTLSCEQNLNHDAMYWYRQDPGQGLRLIYYSQIVNDFQKGDIAEGYSVSREKKESFPLTVTSAQKNPTAFYLCASSLVGDQPQHFGDGTRLSIL.

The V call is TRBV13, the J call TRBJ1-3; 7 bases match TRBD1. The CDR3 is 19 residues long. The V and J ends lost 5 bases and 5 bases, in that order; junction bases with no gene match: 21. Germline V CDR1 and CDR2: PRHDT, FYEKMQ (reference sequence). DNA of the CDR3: TGTGCCAGCAGCCCCACCCGGACAGGTCGCGTTTTGATGCGAAACACCATATATTTT. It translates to CASSPTRTGRVLMRNTIYF.

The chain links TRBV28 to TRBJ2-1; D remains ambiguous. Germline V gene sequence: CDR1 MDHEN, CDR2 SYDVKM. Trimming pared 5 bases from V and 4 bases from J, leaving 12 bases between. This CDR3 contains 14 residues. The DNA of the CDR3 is TGTGCCAGCAGTGAGAACCGGATATACAATGAGCAGTTCTTC. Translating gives CASSENRIYNEQFF.

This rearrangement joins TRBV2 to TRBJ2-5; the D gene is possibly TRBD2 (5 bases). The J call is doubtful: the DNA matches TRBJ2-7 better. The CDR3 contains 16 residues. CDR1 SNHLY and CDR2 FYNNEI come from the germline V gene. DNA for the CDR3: TGTGCCAGCAGGCCCCGGTGGAGCGGCAGCTCCTACGAGCAGTACTTC. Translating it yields CASRPRWSGSSYEQYF.

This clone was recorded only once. DNA of the CDR3: TGTGCCAGCAGTACCGTTGGGGGGCGAGTTGAAAAACTGTTTTTT. Amino acids: CASSTVGGRVEKLFF. The chain has TRBV28 and TRBJ1-4; D might be TRBD1 (6 bases). The CDR3 has 15 residues. Deletions cut 5 bases from V and 7 bases from J, with 17 bases between. Germline V lookup: CDR1 MDHEN, CDR2 SYDVKM.

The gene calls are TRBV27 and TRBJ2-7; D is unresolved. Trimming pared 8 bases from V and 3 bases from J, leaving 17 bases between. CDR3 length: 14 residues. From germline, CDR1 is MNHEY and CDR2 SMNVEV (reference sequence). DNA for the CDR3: TGTGCCAGCTCACCCGCCATACCTTACTACGAGCAGTACTTC. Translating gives CASSPAIPYYEQYF.

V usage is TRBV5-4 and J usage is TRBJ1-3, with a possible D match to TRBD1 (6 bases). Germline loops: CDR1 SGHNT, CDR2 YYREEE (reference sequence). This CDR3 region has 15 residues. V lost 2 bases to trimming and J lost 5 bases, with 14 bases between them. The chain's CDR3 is CASSFNLDSRNTIYF. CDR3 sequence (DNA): TGTGCCAGCAGCTTTAACTTGGACAGCCGAAACACCATATATTTT.

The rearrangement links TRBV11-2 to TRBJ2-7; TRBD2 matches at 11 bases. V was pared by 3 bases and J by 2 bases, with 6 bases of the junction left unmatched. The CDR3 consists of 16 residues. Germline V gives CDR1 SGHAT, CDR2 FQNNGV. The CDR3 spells CASSLRTSGSPYEQYF. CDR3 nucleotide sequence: TGTGCCAGCAGCTTGAGGACTAGCGGGTCTCCCTACGAGCAGTACTTC.

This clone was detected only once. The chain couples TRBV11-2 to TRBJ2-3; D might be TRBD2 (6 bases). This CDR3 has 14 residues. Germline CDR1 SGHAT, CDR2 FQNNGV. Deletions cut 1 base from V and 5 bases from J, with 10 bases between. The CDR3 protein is CASSLVRELDTQYF. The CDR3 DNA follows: TGTGCCAGCAGCTTAGTCCGGGAGCTAGATACGCAGTATTTT.